A single sample gave rise to the 22 T cell receptor beta chains below, sequenced in a study of T cell responses to AZD1222 COVID-19 vaccine. Repertoires were generated with immunoSEQ multiplex PCR, while TCRdb's copy carries only in-frame clones and drops some. The sample has over 130,000 clones, almost 90% seen once. The source was peripheral blood, collected 28 days after the second AZD1222 dose. The receptors come from an adult who received the AZD1222 COVID-19 vaccine.

This chain uses TRBV5-1 with TRBJ2-2, with D maybe TRBD1 (5 bases). Between the trimmed V and J ends, which lost 7 bases and 4 bases, there was a span of 14 bases. Germline assignment: CDR1 SGHRS and CDR2 YFSETQ. This CDR3 spans 14 amino acids. The CDR3 region has the DNA TGCGCCAGCCGACAGACTCCGAGCACCGGGGAGCTGTTTTTT. Protein: CASRQTPSTGELFF.

The rearrangement links TRBV6-1 to TRBJ1-5; D is perhaps TRBD1 (5 bases). The germline V gene encodes CDR1 MNHNS and CDR2 SASEGT. The CDR3 is made up of 13 amino acids. The V end was cut by 3 bases, the J end by 7 bases, with 10 bases between. CDR3 sequence (DNA): TGTGCCAGCAGTGAGGCGGGGGTCCAGCCCCAGCATTTT. Protein sequence: CASSEAGVQPQHF.

V is TRBV5-1 and J is TRBJ2-3, with a possible D match to TRBD1 (6 bases). V lost 5 bases and J lost 0, with 19 bases in between. The CDR3 is made up of 17 amino acids. Germline V lookup: CDR1 SGHRS, CDR2 YFSETQ. CDR3 coding DNA: TGCGCCAGCAGGCGCGGTACCGGGACACGGAGCACAGATACGCAGTATTTT. This sequence encodes CASRRGTGTRSTDTQYF. The variable domain in full, with the rest retrieved from reference TRBV5-1 and TRBJ2-3, is KAGVTQTPRYLIKTRGQQVTLSCSPISGHRSVSWYQQTPGQGLQFLFEYFSETQRNKGNFPGRFSGRQFSNSRSEMNVSTLELGDSALYLCASRRGTGTRSTDTQYFGPGTRLTVL.

The chain combines TRBV19 with TRBJ1-5, with unresolved D. The length of the CDR3 is 15 residues. Germline CDR1 is LNHDA and CDR2 is SQIVND (reference sequence). Trimming stripped 5 bases from V and 3 bases from J, with 14 bases between. CDR3 loop: CASSLDRSTNQPQHF. The CDR3 DNA reads TGTGCCAGTAGTTTGGATCGGAGCACCAATCAGCCCCAGCATTTT.

Comment on this clone: Other DNA sequences of this sample code for an identical CDR3. The chain uses TRBV6-5 and TRBJ1-3, with D perhaps TRBD1 (6 bases). V was trimmed by 6 bases and J by 1 base, leaving 10 bases between them. This CDR3 is built from 14 residues. Germline V lookup: CDR1 MNHEY, CDR2 SVGAGI. DNA for the CDR3: TGTGCCAGCAGAGGCACAGGGTCTGGAAACACCATATATTTT. Translated, it gives CASRGTGSGNTIYF.

The chain carries TRBV11-3 and TRBJ2-2, with a tentative D call TRBD2 (5 bases). This CDR3 region has 15 residues. Trimming pared 9 bases from V and 5 bases from J, leaving 19 bases between. Germline CDR1 and CDR2: SGHNT and YENEEA. The CDR3 here is CARGPAGPGTGELFF. The CDR3 region has the DNA TGTGCCAGAGGGCCGGCGGGCCCTGGGACCGGGGAGCTGTTTTTT.

Only one count was recorded for this clone. The genes are TRBV7-6 and TRBJ1-2; tentative D call: TRBD1 (5 bases). V dropped 2 bases and J dropped 2 bases, with 12 bases sitting between them. Per the germline V gene, CDR1 is SGHVS and CDR2 is FNYEAQ. The CDR3 loop spans 15 amino acids. CDR3 DNA sequence: TGTGCCAGCAGCTTAATCTTGGAGGGGAACTATGGCTACACCTTC. Its protein is CASSLILEGNYGYTF.

The V and J genes are TRBV28 and TRBJ1-2, with unresolved D. The CDR3 extends over 13 amino acids. V was cut by 1 base and J by 5 bases, with 8 bases left in between. Germline assignment: CDR1 MDHEN and CDR2 SYDVKM. The CDR3: CASSLYGRYGYTF. In nucleotides, the CDR3 is TGTGCCAGCAGTTTATACGGGAGATATGGCTACACCTTC.

This clone was observed a few times. V and J are TRBV18 and TRBJ2-1, with TRBD2 matching over 9 bases. The germline V gene has CDR1 KGHSH and CDR2 LQKENI. The CDR3 covers 16 residues. After removal of 4 bases from V and 5 bases from J, the junction contained 9 bases not matched to a gene. The CDR3 protein is CASSQRSSGINNEQFF. CDR3 DNA: TGTGCCAGCTCACAGCGATCTAGCGGGATTAACAATGAGCAGTTCTTC.

The chain employs TRBV7-3 and TRBJ2-2, with a possible D match to TRBD1 (6 bases). Germline CDR1 is SGHTA and CDR2 is FQGTGA. V dropped 6 bases and J dropped 7 bases, with 12 bases sitting between them. There are 13 residues in the CDR3. The CDR3 DNA sequence: TGTGCCAGCAGTAAACAGGGTATCGGGGAGCTGTTTTTT. Amino acid sequence: CASSKQGIGELFF.

V gene TRBV5-1 combines with J gene TRBJ2-2, with D hard to call. Germline V gene data show CDR1 as SGHRS and CDR2 as YFSETQ. Trimming took off 7 bases at V and 0 bases at J, with 7 bases between the two ends. The CDR3 sequence is 13 residues long. CDR3 bases: TGCGCCAGCGGGCGGACGAACACCGGGGAGCTGTTTTTT. Its translation: CASGRTNTGELFF.

This rearrangement joins TRBV28 to TRBJ2-7, with D possibly matching TRBD1 (6 bases). V was trimmed by 5 bases and J by 2 bases, leaving 16 bases between them. This CDR3 is built from 15 residues. CDR1 and CDR2 from the germline V gene are MDHEN and SYDVKM. The CDR3, as DNA: TGTGCCAGCAGTACACAGGGTGGACCAACCTACGAGCAGTACTTC. It yields the protein CASSTQGGPTYEQYF.

The chain links TRBV6-5 to TRBJ1-2, with D unresolved. The germline V gene has CDR1 MNHEY and CDR2 SVGAGI. The CDR3 is 14 amino acids. The V end lost 2 bases, the J end lost 2 bases, and 9 bases lay between the germline ends. CDR3 coding DNA: TGTGCCAGCAGTTACGGACGCAACAACTATGGCTACACCTTC. Encoded protein: CASSYGRNNYGYTF.

The V call is TRBV10-3, the J call TRBJ2-2; 7 bases match TRBD1. From germline, CDR1 is ENHRY and CDR2 SYGVKD. V shed 6 bases and J 4 bases; nucleotides not matched to a gene: 8. The CDR3 is 15 residues long. DNA of the CDR3: TGTGCCATCAGCAAAGGGACAGCTTCCACCGGGGAGCTGTTTTTT. This translates into CAISKGTASTGELFF.

This chain joins TRBV5-1 and TRBJ2-5; 10 bases line up with TRBD2. V gave up 0 bases and J gave up 2 bases; unmatched junction bases: 4. Germline CDR1 SGHRS, CDR2 YFSETQ. The CDR3 sequence is 16 residues long. The DNA for the CDR3 is TGCGCCAGCAGCTTGGGTGGGACTAGCGTGCAAGAGACCCAGTACTTC. Encoded protein: CASSLGGTSVQETQYF.

V and J are TRBV18 and TRBJ1-1; no firm D call. Germline-derived CDR1 and CDR2 are KGHSH and LQKENI. V lost 4 bases, J lost 4 bases, and 13 bases lay in between. The CDR3 contains 14 residues. For the CDR3, the DNA is TGTGCCAGCTCACTAAACGGGCGGACCACTGAAGCTTTCTTT. Translating it yields CASSLNGRTTEAFF.

The chain employs TRBV5-1 and TRBJ2-7; maybe TRBD1 (5 bases). V lost 2 bases and J 4 bases, leaving 7 bases between the germline ends. The CDR3 is 12 residues long. The germline V gene encodes CDR1 SGHRS and CDR2 YFSETQ. CDR3 sequence reads: CASSFNRYEQYF. The DNA for the CDR3 is TGCGCCAGCAGCTTTAACAGGTACGAGCAGTACTTC.

CDR3 residues: CASRRHRGTEAFF. CDR3 nucleotides: TGTGCCAGCAGGCGGCACAGAGGGACTGAAGCTTTCTTT. The gene calls are TRBV2 and TRBJ1-1, with D hard to call. Germline loops: CDR1 SNHLY, CDR2 FYNNEI. Trimming shortened V by 6 bases and J by 5 bases, and 13 bases separated the two germline ends. The CDR3 runs to 13 residues.

V gene TRBV14 combines with J gene TRBJ2-7, with 7 bases fitting TRBD2. Trimming at V came to 1 base and at J to 4 bases, leaving 7 bases not matched to a gene. The CDR3 runs 15 residues. The germline CDR1 and CDR2 sequences are SGHDN and FVKESK. The CDR3 spells CASSQGILAAYEQYF. The DNA of the CDR3 is TGTGCCAGCAGCCAAGGGATTCTAGCGGCTTACGAGCAGTACTTC. Drawing the rest from reference TRBV14 and TRBJ2-7, the complete variable domain is EAGVTQFPSHSVIEKGQTVTLRCDPISGHDNLYWYRRVMGKEIKFLLHFVKESKQDESGMPNNRFLAERTGGTYSTLKVQPAELEDSGVYFCASSQGILAAYEQYFGPGTRLTVT.

J is TRBJ2-5 and V is TRBV7-9; D not resolved. CDR3 length: 13 amino acids. Between the trimmed V and J ends, which lost 2 bases and 1 base, there was a span of 5 bases. Germline V gives CDR1 SEHNR, CDR2 FQNEAQ (reference sequence). CDR3 nucleotides: TGTGCCAGCAGCTTACAGCCCCAAGAGACCCAGTACTTC. This sequence encodes CASSLQPQETQYF.

This chain uses TRBV19 with TRBJ2-7; D may be TRBD2 (6 bases). Trimming removed 5 bases from V and 6 bases from J, with 11 bases in between. The CDR3 extends over 12 amino acids. The germline V gene has CDR1 LNHDA and CDR2 SQIVND (reference sequence). In DNA form, the CDR3 reads TGTGCCAGTAGTCAGTTGGGGGGCGAGCAGTACGTC. This gives the protein CASSQLGGEQYV.

CDR3 nucleotide sequence: TGTGCCAGTAGTAGGAGCGGGAGAACGGGCGAGCAGTACTTC. Translation: CASSRSGRTGEQYF. The V call is TRBV19, the J call TRBJ2-7; 8 bases map to TRBD2. J was trimmed by 6 bases and V by 4 bases; bases with no gene match: 8. CDR1 LNHDA and CDR2 SQIVND come from the germline V gene (reference sequence). This CDR3 is 14 amino acids long.